The source of this T cell receptor beta chain is a study of shared clonotypes between healthy human individuals. Whole-study context: A donor's plate count was three for CD4 naive and three for CD4 memory; CD8 naive had two and CD8 memory one.

Findings and limits, study-wide: Estimated richness values were generally larger in naive subsets than in memory subsets.

For this clone: What it recognizes is unknown.

Several immunoSEQ plates held equal portions of the genomic DNA taken from each subset. Sorted-subset replicate PCR reactions were performed with approximately 200 ng DNA, corresponding to tens of thousands of T cell genomes. The assay was immunoSEQ multiplex PCR, and TCRdb's table has in-frame clones only and misses some. The table records 850,000 to 1,200,000 clones, about 76% of them present only once. The V end lost 5 bases, the J end lost 4 bases, and 11 bases lay between the germline ends. Germline V gene sequence: CDR1 SGHAT, CDR2 FQNNGV. The CDR3 runs 13 residues. The source material was memory CD4+ T cells sorted from blood. The subset: CD45RA-negative fraction. The chain combines TRBV11-2 with TRBJ1-1, with D perhaps TRBD1 (5 bases). This clonotype was sampled from a man aged 18 to 30 in good health. This CDR3 is CASSGQRGTEAFF. CDR3 in DNA: TGTGCCAGCAGCGGTCAAAGGGGCACTGAAGCTTTCTTT.